Reported below is one T cell receptor (beta chain). This clonotype was seen ten or more times. No antigen is known for it. Base-call qualities are not available, and no considerably larger clone is one nucleotide away. The library relied on 5' RACE. The listed sequencing device is NextSeq 500. To correct for sequencing error and PCR bias, the TCR library protocol tagged individual cDNA molecules with unique molecular identifiers. Sequencing covered both TCR alpha and beta chains, and within each sample the abundances of alpha and beta sequences were tightly co-correlated. Regarding the original processing steps: Decombinator V4 was used to annotate the V gene, J gene and CDR3 of the TCR sequences. TCRs were defined as expanded if a significant change between any two time points was detected under a Poisson model with p below 0.0001. TCR abundances were normalised to the total number of TCRs sequenced in each sample and reported as counts per million. TRAV1-2 paired with TRAJ12, TRAJ20 or TRAJ33 defined MAIT TCRs, while TRAV10 paired with TRAJ18 defined iNKT TCRs. VDJdb, accessed 1 November 2021, was searched for CMV, EBV and SARS-CoV-2 annotated TCRs, excluding TCRs annotated for multiple antigens. TCRdb reprocessing: public reads trimmed at Q25 with fastp, clones called with MiXCR, in-frame beta chains kept. Each record represents a unique CDR3 protein, reported with the most common genes and DNA among its rows. None of the V and J calls come from the authors' own analysis; TCRdb made them. The sample has about 50,000 distinct CDR3 sequences on record, almost 9.5% of them singletons. The ten largest make up around 14% of the sample.

This sample is drawn from a study of early T cells in non-severe SARS-CoV-2 infection (dated by TCRdb to the early 2020s). General notes on the study: Because TCR sequencing was done on bulk RNA from unsorted whole blood, the alpha and beta chains could not be paired.

Looking up the germline V gene (reference sequence) yields CDR1 LNHDA and CDR2 SQIVND. Measured from the cysteine to the phenylalanine, the CDR3 is 15 residues long. Only CDR3 DNA is held: 45 bases, read in frame from base 1. The trim is 7 bases for V and 2 bases for J, with a gap of 18 bases between the germline ends. This was a case-control study nested in a cohort of healthcare workers in London, UK, who had nasopharyngeal swab PCR tests and blood samples taken every week. Healthcare workers were recruited between 23 and 31 March 2020, during the week of the UK lockdown, and were followed weekly for up to roughly 15 weeks. The research as a whole found: Matching against VDJdb was skewed toward anti-spike CD8 responses, likely underestimated virus-specific expansions, and missed private and CD4 specificities.

The TCR sequence derives from an adult who was a healthcare worker with PCR-confirmed SARS-CoV-2 infection or an uninfected control (not recorded which). The chain employs TRBV19 and TRBJ2-7; TRBD2 is a possible D gene, resting on 7 matching bases. The sample comprised whole blood. The CDR3 here reads CASTPGGGLPYEQYF. The nucleotide sequence reads TGTGCCAGTACCCCCGGAGGGGGACTACCCTACGAGCAGTACTTC.